This T cell receptor beta chain is from a study of blood T cell repertoires in COVID-19. Generated by immunoSEQ multiplex PCR, the TCRdb table keeps only in-frame clones and is missing some. Of 150,000 to 180,000 clones listed, roughly nine tenths are singletons. Germline CDR1 reads MDHEN; CDR2 reads SYDVKM. The junction had 8 bases not matched to a gene; V was cut back by 2 bases and J by 10 bases. This CDR3 is 16 amino acids long. The specimen was peripheral blood. The chain uses TRBV28 and TRBJ1-6; 10 positions agree with TRBD1. The TCR originated in a middle-aged man with acute or convalescent COVID-19. This CDR3 reads CASSLGGQGVRSPLHF. CDR3 coding DNA: TGTGCCAGCAGTTTAGGAGGACAGGGGGTGAGGTCACCCCTCCACTTT.